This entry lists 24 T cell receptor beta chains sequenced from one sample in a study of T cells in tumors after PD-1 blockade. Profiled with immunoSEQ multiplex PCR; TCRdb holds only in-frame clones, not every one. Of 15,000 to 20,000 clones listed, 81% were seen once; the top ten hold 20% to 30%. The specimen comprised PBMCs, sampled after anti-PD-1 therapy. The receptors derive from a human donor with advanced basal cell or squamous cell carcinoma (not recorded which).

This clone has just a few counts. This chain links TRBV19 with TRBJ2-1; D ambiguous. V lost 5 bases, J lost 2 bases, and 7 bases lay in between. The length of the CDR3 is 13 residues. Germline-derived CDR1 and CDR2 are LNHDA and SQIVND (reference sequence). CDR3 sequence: CASSLVAYNEQFF. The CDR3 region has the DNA TGTGCCAGTAGTCTGGTTGCCTACAATGAGCAGTTCTTC. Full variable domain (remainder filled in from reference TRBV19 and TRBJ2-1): DGGITQSPKYLFRKEGQNVTLSCEQNLNHDAMYWYRQDPGQGLRLIYYSQIVNDFQKGDIAEGYSVSREKKESFPLTVTSAQKNPTAFYLCASSLVAYNEQFFGPGTRLTVL.

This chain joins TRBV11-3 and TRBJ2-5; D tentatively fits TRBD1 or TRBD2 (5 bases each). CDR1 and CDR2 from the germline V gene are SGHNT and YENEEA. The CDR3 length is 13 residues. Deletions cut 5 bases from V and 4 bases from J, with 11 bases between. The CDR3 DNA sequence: TGTGCCAGCAGCAACGAGGGGCGAGAGACCCAGTACTTC. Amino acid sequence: CASSNEGRETQYF.

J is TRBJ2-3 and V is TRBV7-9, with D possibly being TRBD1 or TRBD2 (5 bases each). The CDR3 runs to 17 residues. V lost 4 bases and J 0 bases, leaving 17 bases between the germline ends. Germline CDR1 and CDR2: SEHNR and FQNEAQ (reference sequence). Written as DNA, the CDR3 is TGTGCCAGCAGCTCTAGCCGGGGCGGGTTTAGCACAGATACGCAGTATTTT. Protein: CASSSSRGGFSTDTQYF.

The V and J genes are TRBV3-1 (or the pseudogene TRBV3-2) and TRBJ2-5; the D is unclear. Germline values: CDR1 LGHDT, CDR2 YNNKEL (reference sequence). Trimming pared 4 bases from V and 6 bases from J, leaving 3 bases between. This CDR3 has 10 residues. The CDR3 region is CASSLKTQYF. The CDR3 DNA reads TGTGCCAGCAGCCTTAAGACCCAGTACTTC.

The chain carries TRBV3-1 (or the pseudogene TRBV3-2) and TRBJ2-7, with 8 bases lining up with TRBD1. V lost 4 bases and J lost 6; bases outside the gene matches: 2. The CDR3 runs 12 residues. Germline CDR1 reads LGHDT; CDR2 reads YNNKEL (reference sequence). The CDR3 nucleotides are TGTGCCAGCAGCCCCGGGACAGGCGAGCAGTACTTC. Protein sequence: CASSPGTGEQYF.

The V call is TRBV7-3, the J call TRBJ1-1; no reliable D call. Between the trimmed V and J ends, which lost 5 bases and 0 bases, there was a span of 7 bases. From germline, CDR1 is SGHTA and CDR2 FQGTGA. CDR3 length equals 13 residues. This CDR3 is CASSPDLNTEAFF. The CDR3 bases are TGTGCCAGCAGCCCCGATTTGAACACTGAAGCTTTCTTT.

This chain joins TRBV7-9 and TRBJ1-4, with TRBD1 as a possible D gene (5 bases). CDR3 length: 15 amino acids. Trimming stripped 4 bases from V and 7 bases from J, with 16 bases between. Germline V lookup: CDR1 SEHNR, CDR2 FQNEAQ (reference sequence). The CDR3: CASSSGQGEREKLFF. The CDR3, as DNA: TGTGCCAGCAGCTCCGGGCAGGGAGAGCGTGAAAAACTGTTTTTT.

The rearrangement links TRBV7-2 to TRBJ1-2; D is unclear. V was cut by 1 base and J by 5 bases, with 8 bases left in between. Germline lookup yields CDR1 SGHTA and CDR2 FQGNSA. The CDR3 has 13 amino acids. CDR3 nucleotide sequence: TGTGCCAGCAGCTTAGTTTCGTTTTATGGCTACACCTTC. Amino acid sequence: CASSLVSFYGYTF.

CDR3 DNA: TGTGCCAGCCCCCAGAGCGGGGACACTGAAGCTTTCTTT. Its protein product is CASPQSGDTEAFF. The chain recombines TRBV3-1 (or the pseudogene TRBV3-2) with TRBJ1-1; the D is unclear. Between the trimmed V and J ends, which lost 8 bases and 3 bases, there was a span of 13 bases. The germline CDR1 and CDR2 sequences are LGHDT and YNNKEL (reference sequence). This CDR3 spans 13 amino acids.

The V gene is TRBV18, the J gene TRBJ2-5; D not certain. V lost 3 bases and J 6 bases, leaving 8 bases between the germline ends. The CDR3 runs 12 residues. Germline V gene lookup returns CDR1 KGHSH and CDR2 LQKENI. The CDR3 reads CASSPAEKTQYF. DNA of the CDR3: TGTGCCAGCTCACCGGCGGAAAAGACCCAGTACTTC.

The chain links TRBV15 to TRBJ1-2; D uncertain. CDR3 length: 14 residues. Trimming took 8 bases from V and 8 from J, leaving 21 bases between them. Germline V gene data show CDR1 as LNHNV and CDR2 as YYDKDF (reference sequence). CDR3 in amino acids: CATLPGRNFEGYTF. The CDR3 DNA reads TGTGCCACCCTCCCGGGCAGGAACTTTGAGGGCTACACCTTC.

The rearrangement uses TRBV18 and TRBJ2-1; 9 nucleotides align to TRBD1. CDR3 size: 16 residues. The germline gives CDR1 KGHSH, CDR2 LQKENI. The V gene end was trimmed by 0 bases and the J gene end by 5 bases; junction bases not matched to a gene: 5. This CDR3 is CASSPPTGQGDNEQFF. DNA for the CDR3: TGTGCCAGCTCACCACCAACGGGACAGGGAGACAATGAGCAGTTCTTC.

CDR3 amino acids: CASPGQRAPNEQFF. CDR3 bases: TGTGCCAGCCCAGGACAGAGGGCCCCTAATGAGCAGTTCTTC. The chain uses TRBV2 and TRBJ2-1, with a weak D call TRBD1 (6 bases). In germline, CDR1 is SNHLY, CDR2 FYNNEI. This CDR3 is 14 amino acids long. Trimming pared 8 bases from V and 7 bases from J, leaving 18 bases between.

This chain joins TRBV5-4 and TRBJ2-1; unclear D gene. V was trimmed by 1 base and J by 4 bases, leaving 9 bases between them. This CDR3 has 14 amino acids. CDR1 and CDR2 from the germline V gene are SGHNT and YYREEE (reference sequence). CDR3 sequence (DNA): TGTGCCAGCAGCTTGAGTCCGGATTACAATGAGCAGTTCTTC. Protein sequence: CASSLSPDYNEQFF.

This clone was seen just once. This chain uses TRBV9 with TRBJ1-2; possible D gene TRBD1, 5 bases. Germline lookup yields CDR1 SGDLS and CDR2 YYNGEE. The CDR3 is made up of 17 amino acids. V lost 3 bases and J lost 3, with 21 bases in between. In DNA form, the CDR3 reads TGTGCCAGCAGCGACCGAGGCGACAGCGGCTGGGACTATGGCTACACCTTC. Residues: CASSDRGDSGWDYGYTF.

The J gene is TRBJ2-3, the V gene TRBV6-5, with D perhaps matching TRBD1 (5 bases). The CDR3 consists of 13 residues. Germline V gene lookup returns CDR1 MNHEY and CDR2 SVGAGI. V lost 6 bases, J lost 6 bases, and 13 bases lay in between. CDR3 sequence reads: CASSLGPGDTQYF. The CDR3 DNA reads TGTGCCAGCAGCCTGGGCCCAGGGGATACGCAGTATTTT.

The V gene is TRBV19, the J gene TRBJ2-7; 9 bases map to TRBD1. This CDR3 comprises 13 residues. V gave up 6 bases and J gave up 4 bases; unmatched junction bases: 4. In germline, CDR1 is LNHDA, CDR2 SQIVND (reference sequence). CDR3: CASSQQGAYEQYF. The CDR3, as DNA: TGTGCCAGTAGCCAACAGGGGGCTTACGAGCAGTACTTC.

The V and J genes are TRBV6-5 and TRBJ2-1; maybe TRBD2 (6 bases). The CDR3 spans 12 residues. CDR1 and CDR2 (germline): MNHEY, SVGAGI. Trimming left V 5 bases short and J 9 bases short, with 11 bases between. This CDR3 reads CASSPQEGEQFF. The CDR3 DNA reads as TGTGCCAGCAGTCCCCAGGAGGGTGAGCAGTTCTTC.

The DNA for the CDR3 is TGTGCCAGCAGGGACGCCTATGGGGGCTACACCTTC. Its translation is CASRDAYGGYTF. The genes are TRBV2 and TRBJ1-2; no firm D call. Germline V gene sequence: CDR1 SNHLY, CDR2 FYNNEI. Trimming cost V 6 bases and J 8 bases, with 13 bases left between them. The CDR3 length is 12 residues.

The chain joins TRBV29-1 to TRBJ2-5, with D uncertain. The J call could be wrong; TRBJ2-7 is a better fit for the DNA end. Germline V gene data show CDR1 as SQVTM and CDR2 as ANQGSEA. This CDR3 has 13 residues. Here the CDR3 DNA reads TGCAGCGTTGCTCCCCCGGGCGGTTACGAGCAGTACTTC. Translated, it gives CSVAPPGGYEQYF.

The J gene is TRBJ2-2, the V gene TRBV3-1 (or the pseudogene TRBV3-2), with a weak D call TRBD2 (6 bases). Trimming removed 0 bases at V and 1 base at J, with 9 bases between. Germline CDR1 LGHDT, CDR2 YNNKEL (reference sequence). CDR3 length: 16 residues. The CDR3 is CASSQELSGNTGELFF. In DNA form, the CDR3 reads TGTGCCAGCAGCCAAGAGCTTAGCGGGAACACCGGGGAGCTGTTTTTT.

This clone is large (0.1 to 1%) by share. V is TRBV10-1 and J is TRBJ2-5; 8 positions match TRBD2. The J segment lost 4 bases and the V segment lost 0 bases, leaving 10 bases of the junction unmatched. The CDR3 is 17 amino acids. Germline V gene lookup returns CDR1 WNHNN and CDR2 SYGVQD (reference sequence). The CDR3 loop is CASSESDGSGDRETQYF. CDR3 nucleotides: TGCGCCAGCAGTGAGTCCGATGGTAGCGGGGATCGAGAGACCCAGTACTTC.

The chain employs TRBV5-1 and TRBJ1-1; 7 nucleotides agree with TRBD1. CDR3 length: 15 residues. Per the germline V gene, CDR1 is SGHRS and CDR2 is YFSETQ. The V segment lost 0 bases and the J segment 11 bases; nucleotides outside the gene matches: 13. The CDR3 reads CASSLGDGQERAAFF. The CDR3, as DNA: TGCGCCAGCAGCTTGGGGGACGGACAGGAAAGGGCGGCTTTCTTT.

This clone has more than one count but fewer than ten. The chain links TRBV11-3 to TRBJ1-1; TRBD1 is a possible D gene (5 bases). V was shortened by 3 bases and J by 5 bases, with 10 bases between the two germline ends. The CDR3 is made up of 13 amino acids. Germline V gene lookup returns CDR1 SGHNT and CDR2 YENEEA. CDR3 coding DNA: TGTGCCAGCAGCTTCGGCCAGGGAACTGAAGCTTTCTTT. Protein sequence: CASSFGQGTEAFF.